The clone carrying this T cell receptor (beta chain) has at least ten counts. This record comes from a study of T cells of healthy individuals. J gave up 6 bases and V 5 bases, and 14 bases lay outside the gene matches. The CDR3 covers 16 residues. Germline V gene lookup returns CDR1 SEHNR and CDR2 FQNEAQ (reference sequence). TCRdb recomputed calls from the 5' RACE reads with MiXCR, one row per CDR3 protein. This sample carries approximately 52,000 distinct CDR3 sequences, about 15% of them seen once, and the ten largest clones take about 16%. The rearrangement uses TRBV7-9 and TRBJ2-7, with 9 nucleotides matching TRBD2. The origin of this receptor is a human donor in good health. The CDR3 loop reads CASSPAVLAGDSEQYF. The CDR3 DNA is TGTGCCAGCAGCCCAGCCGTTTTAGCGGGAGACTCCGAGCAGTACTTC.